This is a list of T cell receptor beta chains from one sample in a study of CD8 T cells in Susac syndrome. TCRdb reprocessed the immunoSEQ multiplex PCR reads with MiXCR, giving one entry per CDR3 protein. Among roughly 130,000 distinct CDR3 sequences listed, just under 95% were seen once. The sample taken for sequencing was CD8+ T cells from PBMCs. The source is a human donor with Susac syndrome. Each CDR3 is given with its conserved first and last residue. Each record gives: J gene, clone size, D gene, V gene, CDR3 protein, CDR3 DNA. The D gene is left open where the match is weak. Not all rows give a size; the values are once, few, many and, for expanded clones, a class.

J: TRBJ2-1; size: NA; D: TRBD2; V: TRBV20-1; CDR3: CSSPGTTYNEQFF; DNA: TGCAGCTCTCCCGGGACTACCTACAATGAGCAGTTCTTC
J: TRBJ2-7; size: NA; D: NA; V: TRBV15; CDR3: CATSSGKLGSYEQYF; DNA: TGTGCCACCAGCAGTGGGAAGCTGGGCTCCTACGAGCAGTACTTC
J: TRBJ2-6; size: once; D: NA; V: TRBV13; CDR3: CASSSTSSGANVLTF; DNA: TGTGCCAGCAGCTCTACATCGTCCGGGGCCAACGTCCTGACTTTC
J: TRBJ1-5; size: NA; D: TRBD1; V: TRBV29-1; CDR3: CSVTSSGQDSQPQHF; DNA: TGCAGCGTCACCTCTTCCGGACAGGACAGTCAGCCCCAGCATTTT
J: TRBJ1-2; size: NA; D: NA; V: TRBV7-8; CDR3: CASSLGDPQMRGYTF; DNA: TGTGCCAGCAGCTTGGGGGACCCCCAGATGCGAGGCTACACCTTC
J: TRBJ2-2; size: few; D: NA; V: TRBV6-1; CDR3: CASSVLDRYTGELFF; DNA: TGTGCCAGCAGTGTCCTAGACAGATACACCGGGGAGCTGTTTTTT
J: TRBJ2-7; size: NA; D: NA; V: TRBV5-6; CDR3: CASSPGSNYEQYF; DNA: TGTGCCAGCAGCCCGGGATCTAACTACGAGCAGTACTTC
J: TRBJ2-1; size: NA; D: NA; V: TRBV12-3/TRBV12-4; CDR3: CASSSRGSYEQFF; DNA: TGTGCCAGCAGTTCTCGCGGATCATATGAGCAGTTCTTC
J: TRBJ1-4; size: NA; D: TRBD1; V: TRBV20-1; CDR3: CSAHRGTNEKLFF; DNA: TGCAGTGCTCACAGGGGAACTAATGAAAAACTGTTTTTT
J: TRBJ2-5; size: NA; D: NA; V: TRBV29-1; CDR3: CSVDKGRSSETQYF; DNA: TGCAGCGTTGACAAGGGGAGGTCATCAGAGACCCAGTACTTC
J: TRBJ2-7; size: few; D: NA; V: TRBV12-3/TRBV12-4; CDR3: CASSPAGGYEQYF; DNA: TGTGCCAGCAGCCCCGCTGGGGGCTACGAGCAGTACTTC
J: TRBJ2-1; size: NA; D: NA; V: TRBV2; CDR3: CASSEAGGNEQFF; DNA: TGTGCCAGCAGTGAGGCAGGCGGGAATGAGCAGTTCTTC
J: TRBJ1-1; size: NA; D: NA; V: TRBV4-1; CDR3: CASSSGLGKGAFF; DNA: TGCGCCAGCAGCTCGGGACTCGGGAAAGGAGCTTTCTTT
J: TRBJ2-7; size: once; D: TRBD1; V: TRBV7-8; CDR3: CASSLVSGTGAYEQYF; DNA: TGTGCCAGCAGCTTAGTTTCCGGGACAGGGGCCTACGAGCAGTACTTC
J: TRBJ1-2; size: once; D: TRBD1; V: TRBV6-1; CDR3: CASAFTGTGAGAYGYTF; DNA: TGTGCCAGCGCCTTTACCGGGACAGGGGCGGGAGCTTATGGCTACACCTTC
J: TRBJ2-5; size: NA; D: TRBD1; V: TRBV15; CDR3: CATSRVGDRGGETQYF; DNA: TGTGCCACCAGCAGAGTAGGGGACAGGGGAGGGGAGACCCAGTACTTC
J: TRBJ2-1; size: NA; D: NA; V: TRBV9; CDR3: CASSVDGAVYNEQFF; DNA: TGTGCCAGCAGCGTAGACGGGGCCGTATACAATGAGCAGTTCTTC
J: TRBJ2-3; size: NA; D: TRBD2; V: TRBV29-1; CDR3: CSVEELASGGAGTDTQYF; DNA: TGCAGCGTTGAGGAACTGGCTAGCGGGGGGGCTGGCACAGATACGCAGTATTTT
J: TRBJ1-4; size: once; D: TRBD1; V: TRBV14; CDR3: CASSQRTGGIEKLFF; DNA: TGTGCCAGCAGCCAACGGACAGGGGGCATCGAAAAACTGTTTTTT
J: TRBJ1-2; size: NA; D: TRBD1; V: TRBV5-4; CDR3: CASSWTGFDYGYTF; DNA: TGTGCCAGCAGCTGGACAGGGTTTGACTATGGCTACACCTTC
J: TRBJ1-1; size: NA; D: NA; V: TRBV4-1; CDR3: CASSQGVSEAFF; DNA: TGCGCCAGCAGCCAGGGGGTTTCTGAAGCTTTCTTT
J: TRBJ1-2; size: once; D: TRBD1; V: TRBV2; CDR3: CASSDSSDRVYGYTF; DNA: TGTGCCAGCAGTGATAGTTCGGACAGGGTTTATGGCTACACCTTC
J: TRBJ2-2; size: NA; D: TRBD2; V: TRBV30; CDR3: CAWSLTGGAGELFF; DNA: TGTGCCTGGAGTCTCACTGGGGGGGCCGGGGAGCTGTTTTTT
J: TRBJ1-2; size: NA; D: NA; V: TRBV6-2/TRBV6-3; CDR3: CASSHYHLNYGYTF; DNA: TGTGCCAGCAGTCACTACCATCTAAACTATGGCTACACCTTC
J: TRBJ2-2; size: NA; D: TRBD2; V: TRBV15; CDR3: CATSRDLLAGDTGELFF; DNA: TGTGCCACCAGCAGAGACCTACTAGCGGGGGACACCGGGGAGCTGTTTTTT
J: TRBJ2-1; size: few; D: NA; V: TRBV6-5; CDR3: CASSYSRQGGYNEQFF; DNA: TGTGCCAGCAGTTACTCGCGCCAGGGGGGCTACAATGAGCAGTTCTTC
J: TRBJ1-1; size: NA; D: TRBD1; V: TRBV23-1; CDR3: CASSQFVQGAEMNTEAFF; DNA: TGCGCCAGCAGTCAATTCGTACAGGGGGCGGAGATGAACACTGAAGCTTTCTTT
J: TRBJ1-6; size: NA; D: NA; V: TRBV12-3/TRBV12-4; CDR3: CASGKANSYNSPLHF; DNA: TGTGCCAGCGGCAAGGCGAACTCCTATAATTCACCCCTCCACTTT
J: TRBJ2-6; size: NA; D: NA; V: TRBV6-5; CDR3: CASRGDISGANVLTF; DNA: TGTGCCAGCAGGGGGGACATCTCTGGGGCCAACGTCCTGACTTTC
J: TRBJ1-2; size: NA; D: NA; V: TRBV29-1; CDR3: CSVDFEGANYGYTF; DNA: TGCAGCGTTGACTTTGAGGGGGCTAACTATGGCTACACCTTC
J: TRBJ2-7; size: NA; D: TRBD1; V: TRBV19; CDR3: CASSPGQGPEQYF; DNA: TGTGCCAGTAGTCCAGGACAGGGGCCCGAGCAGTACTTC
J: TRBJ1-5; size: NA; D: NA; V: TRBV19; CDR3: CASSMLMGNQPQHF; DNA: TGTGCCAGTAGTATGCTGATGGGAAATCAGCCCCAGCATTTT
J: TRBJ1-2; size: NA; D: NA; V: TRBV25-1; CDR3: CASSEWTENYGYTF; DNA: TGTGCCAGCAGTGAGTGGACAGAGAACTATGGCTACACCTTC
J: TRBJ2-1; size: NA; D: TRBD2; V: TRBV6-5; CDR3: CASSYGASGGNNEQFF; DNA: TGTGCCAGCAGTTACGGGGCTAGCGGGGGCAACAATGAGCAGTTCTTC
J: TRBJ2-7; size: NA; D: NA; V: TRBV5-4; CDR3: CASSPRTEEQYF; DNA: TGTGCCAGCAGCCCAAGGACGGAAGAGCAGTACTTC
J: TRBJ1-6; size: NA; D: NA; V: TRBV20-1; CDR3: CSARDLAGDNSPLHF; DNA: TGCAGTGCTAGAGACCTAGCGGGGGACAATTCACCCCTCCACTTT
J: TRBJ2-3; size: NA; D: NA; V: TRBV7-9; CDR3: CASSSVTGPGDTQYF; DNA: TGTGCCAGCAGCTCGGTAACAGGGCCGGGCGATACGCAGTATTTT
J: TRBJ2-1; size: NA; D: NA; V: TRBV4-3; CDR3: CASSQDEGAGFGEQFF; DNA: TGCGCCAGCAGCCAAGATGAAGGGGCGGGGTTTGGTGAGCAGTTCTTC
J: TRBJ2-1; size: NA; D: NA; V: TRBV3-1; CDR3: CASSQDGEGAGNEQFF; DNA: TGTGCCAGCAGCCAAGACGGGGAGGGGGCGGGCAATGAGCAGTTCTTC
J: TRBJ2-5; size: few; D: TRBD2; V: TRBV29-1; CDR3: CSVDSGGQETQYF; DNA: TGCAGCGTTGACTCGGGGGGTCAAGAGACCCAGTACTTC
J: TRBJ2-7; size: NA; D: TRBD1; V: TRBV6-1; CDR3: CASSTNRDRGYHEQYF; DNA: TGTGCCAGCAGTACCAACCGGGACAGGGGTTACCACGAGCAGTACTTC
J: TRBJ1-1; size: NA; D: NA; V: TRBV12-3/TRBV12-4; CDR3: CASSLNTNTEAFF; DNA: TGTGCCAGCAGTCTCAATACCAACACTGAAGCTTTCTTT
J: TRBJ2-7; size: NA; D: TRBD2; V: TRBV6-6; CDR3: CASSYSRSGDSYEQYF; DNA: TGTGCCAGCAGTTACTCGAGAAGCGGGGACTCCTACGAGCAGTACTTC
J: TRBJ1-2; size: NA; D: TRBD1; V: TRBV6-5; CDR3: CASSLQGAQGYTF; DNA: TGTGCCAGCAGTCTACAGGGGGCGCAAGGCTACACCTTC
J: TRBJ2-6; size: once; D: NA; V: TRBV2; CDR3: CASTAGAGANVLTF; DNA: TGTGCCAGCACCGCGGGCGCTGGGGCCAACGTCCTGACTTTC
J: TRBJ2-7; size: NA; D: TRBD1; V: TRBV15; CDR3: CATNPDRGYEQYF; DNA: TGTGCCACCAACCCGGACAGGGGGTACGAGCAGTACTTC
J: TRBJ2-5; size: NA; D: NA; V: TRBV7-9; CDR3: CASSPTDRSQETQYF; DNA: TGTGCCAGCAGCCCGACAGACAGATCCCAAGAGACCCAGTACTTC
J: TRBJ2-7; size: NA; D: NA; V: TRBV29-1; CDR3: CSVEEPGYEQYF; DNA: TGCAGCGTTGAAGAGCCAGGCTACGAGCAGTACTTC
J: TRBJ2-1; size: NA; D: TRBD2; V: TRBV6-5; CDR3: CASSSLAGAGNEQFF; DNA: TGTGCCAGCAGTTCCCTAGCGGGGGCTGGCAATGAGCAGTTCTTC
J: TRBJ2-7; size: NA; D: TRBD1; V: TRBV4-1; CDR3: CASSQDPGGEQYF; DNA: TGCGCCAGCAGCCAAGATCCAGGGGGCGAGCAGTACTTC
J: TRBJ2-3; size: NA; D: NA; V: TRBV4-1; CDR3: CASSQVGADTQYF; DNA: TGCGCCAGCAGCCAAGTGGGAGCAGATACGCAGTATTTT
J: TRBJ1-1; size: NA; D: NA; V: TRBV11-2; CDR3: CASSLDLRQVGSEAFF; DNA: TGTGCCAGCAGCTTAGATCTGAGGCAGGTCGGGTCCGAAGCTTTCTTT
J: TRBJ1-1; size: NA; D: NA; V: TRBV11-2; CDR3: CASSLGHSRALNTEAFF; DNA: TGTGCCAGCAGCTTAGGCCACAGCAGGGCCCTGAACACTGAAGCTTTCTTT
J: TRBJ2-1; size: NA; D: NA; V: TRBV29-1; CDR3: CSVVFEGPWQFF; DNA: TGCAGCGTTGTTTTTGAGGGTCCCTGGCAGTTCTTC
J: TRBJ2-1; size: NA; D: NA; V: TRBV4-1; CDR3: CASGLVNEQFF; DNA: TGCGCCAGTGGCCTAGTCAATGAGCAGTTCTTC
J: TRBJ2-3; size: once; D: NA; V: TRBV9; CDR3: CASSVGSSLDTQYF; DNA: TGTGCCAGCAGCGTAGGGAGTAGCTTGGATACGCAGTATTTT
J: TRBJ2-7; size: NA; D: NA; V: TRBV12-3/TRBV12-4; CDR3: CASSPGGGEQYF; DNA: TGTGCCAGCAGTCCTGGGGGTGGAGAGCAGTACTTC
J: TRBJ1-1; size: NA; D: NA; V: TRBV9; CDR3: CASNAGDPNTEAFF; DNA: TGTGCCAGCAACGCGGGGGACCCGAACACTGAAGCTTTCTTT
J: TRBJ2-7; size: once; D: TRBD2; V: TRBV20-1; CDR3: CSARGAGAYYEQYF; DNA: TGCAGTGCTAGAGGAGCGGGGGCCTACTACGAGCAGTACTTC